This TCR beta chain was sequenced in a study of blood T cell repertoires in COVID-19. Study in general: In each case, the material was cDNA or gDNA derived from T cells, B-cell-depleted T cells, or PBMCs.

The CDR3 totals 16 residues. V lost 4 bases and J lost 0, with 13 bases in between. The germline V gene encodes CDR1 LNHDA and CDR2 SQIVND (reference sequence). The protocol was immunoSEQ multiplex PCR, while the TCRdb copy is restricted to in-frame clones and leaves out a portion. The sample has tens of thousands of clones, 70% to 90% seen once; the top ten hold around 4%. Material: peripheral blood. V is TRBV19 and J is TRBJ1-3, with D perhaps TRBD1 (6 bases). The sequence was collected from a man aged 50 to 60 with acute or convalescent COVID-19. CDR3 nucleotide sequence: TGTGCCAGTAGTACCGCGACAGGTTTCTCTGGAAACACCATATATTTT. Translation: CASSTATGFSGNTIYF. Looking up the rest from reference TRBV19 and TRBJ1-3 gives the full variable domain: DGGITQSPKYLFRKEGQNVTLSCEQNLNHDAMYWYRQDPGQGLRLIYYSQIVNDFQKGDIAEGYSVSREKKESFPLTVTSAQKNPTAFYLCASSTATGFSGNTIYFGEGSWLTVV.